This TCR beta chain was identified during a study of cytomegalovirus exposure and HLA in healthy donors. Looking at the study overall: Researchers found that roughly 80% of about 400 genotyped donors fell within the Caucasian-associated ancestry cluster. Points from the study as a whole: Prediction of most subjects' HLA-A and HLA-B alleles by TCR beta sequences was reportedly accurate.

Unrecorded immune exposures were likely, despite nominal health at sampling. PCR amplification relied on 60 Vbeta primers (plus 13 Jbeta primers). The table came from immunoSEQ multiplex PCR; TCRdb's copy has only in-frame clones and leaves some out. This sample has more than 90,000 clones; about 70% occur once, and the top ten carry 4.8%. The germline gives CDR1 SNHLY, CDR2 FYNNEI. This CDR3 is 12 amino acids long. The V gene end was trimmed by 6 bases and the J gene end by 6 bases; junction bases not matched to a gene: 5. This clone was seen many times. Its antigen is still unknown. This clonotype was obtained from a man aged 30 to 45 in good health and CMV-seropositive. Input material: PBMCs. V usage is TRBV2 and J usage is TRBJ2-7; 7 bases fit TRBD1. CDR3 region: CASRGDRGEQYF. The DNA for the CDR3 is TGTGCCAGCAGGGGGGACAGAGGCGAGCAGTACTTC.